These 30 T cell receptor beta chains were all obtained from the same sample, sequenced in a study of blood T cells in healthy people across ages. Alongside a J-beta primer mix, a sample-barcoded 5' primer served in a second PCR lasting about 7 to 11 cycles. From the 5' RACE reads, TCRdb called clonotypes with MiXCR, one entry per CDR3 protein. The data contain about 930,000 distinct CDR3 sequences, 25% to 35% of them seen just once; the ten biggest clones take up roughly 10%. This same sample was also taken into another study, of T cells of mothers and their children.

The material sequenced was blood. The receptors were gathered from a woman aged 40 to 49 in good health.

This clonotype showed up many times. The chain has TRBV7-8 and TRBJ2-1; 7 nucleotides match TRBD2. V was pared by 5 bases and J by 7 bases, with 14 bases of the junction left unmatched. This CDR3 contains 16 residues. The germline V gene has CDR1 SGHVS and CDR2 FQNEAQ. The CDR3 loop reads CASSLYWGGVGNEQFF. CDR3 in DNA: TGTGCCAGCAGCCTTTACTGGGGGGGTGTGGGGAATGAGCAGTTCTTC.

This clonotype has ten or more counts. The chain joins TRBV7-2 to TRBJ2-5, with 9 bases fitting TRBD2. The J call is doubtful: the DNA matches TRBJ2-7 better. CDR1 and CDR2 from the germline V gene are SGHTA and FQGNSA. The CDR3 totals 15 residues. Here the CDR3 DNA reads TGTGCCAGCAGCTTAGAAGGGCGGGGGGGCCGCGAGCAGTACTTC. Its translation is CASSLEGRGGREQYF.

This clonotype was observed a few times. The chain joins TRBV20-1 to TRBJ2-1, with TRBD2 as a possible D gene (5 bases). CDR1 is DFQATT, CDR2 SNEGSKA, per germline (reference sequence). There are 15 residues in the CDR3. CDR3 nucleotides: TGCATCCCCTGGGGTTATCCGGGAAAAATCAATGAGCAGTTCTTC. The encoded protein is CIPWGYPGKINEQFF.

In its sample, this clonotype was seen a few times. The chain is built from TRBV5-1 and TRBJ2-3; D might be TRBD2 (6 bases). The CDR3 runs 17 residues. The V end was cut by 4 bases, the J end by 9 bases, with 27 bases between. Germline V gives CDR1 SGHRS, CDR2 YFSETQ. The CDR3 coding sequence is TGCGCCAGCAGCCTGGGTATTACCGGGGGTTCACAGATAACGCAGTATTTT. It yields the protein CASSLGITGGSQITQYF.

This chain links TRBV20-1 with TRBJ2-5, with 13 bases lining up with TRBD2. The trim removed 6 bases at V and 2 bases at J, leaving 6 bases unmatched. The CDR3 is 15 residues long. From germline, CDR1 is DFQATT and CDR2 SNEGSKA (reference sequence). The CDR3 DNA reads TGCAGTGCCCATGGACTAGCGGGGGATCAAGAGACCCAGTACTTC. It is translated as CSAHGLAGDQETQYF.

This clonotype was counted only a few times. This chain uses TRBV10-3 with TRBJ2-2; D may be TRBD1 (6 bases). Germline CDR1 is ENHRY and CDR2 is SYGVKD. V was shortened by 9 bases and J by 7 bases, with 15 bases between the two germline ends. CDR3 length equals 13 residues. In DNA form, the CDR3 reads TGTGCCATTAACCAGGGGCATAACGGGGAGCTGTTTTTT. It is translated as CAINQGHNGELFF.

Regarding this clonotype: The junction departs from germline at one end; a sequencing error may be responsible. This chain joins TRBV28 and TRBJ2-5; 9 bases align to TRBD2. CDR1 is MDHEN, CDR2 SYDVKM, per germline. The CDR3 consists of 15 residues. The CDR3, as DNA: TGCGGCACCGGGGACCAAGCGGGGGGCCAAGAGACCCAGTACTTC. It translates to CGTGDQAGGQETQYF.

This clonotype has only one observation. The chain employs TRBV7-2 and TRBJ2-5; D may be TRBD1 (6 bases). The CDR3 extends over 16 amino acids. Trimming stripped 5 bases from V and 2 bases from J, with 18 bases between. CDR1 and CDR2 (germline): SGHTA, FQGNSA. The chain's CDR3 is CASSPGVSRGQETQYF. In DNA form, the CDR3 reads TGTGCCAGCAGCCCAGGGGTCTCTAGGGGGCAAGAGACCCAGTACTTC.

About this clonotype: This clone may be a read error of a much larger clone one base away. This sequence joins TRBV2 and TRBJ2-7; D is undetermined. Germline V gives CDR1 SNHLY, CDR2 FYNNEI. The CDR3 runs to 14 residues. V shed 6 bases and J shed 5 bases, with 17 bases lying between them. CDR3 amino acids: CASRDDLMVHEQYF. In DNA, the CDR3 is TGTGCCAGCAGGGACGACCTCATGGTCCACGAGCAGTACTTC.

This clonotype was detected only a few times. One junction end disagrees with the germline gene, perhaps due to a read error. The V gene is TRBV29-1, the J gene TRBJ2-7; 7 bases are shared with TRBD2. The CDR3 spans 13 residues. Germline CDR1 SQVTM, CDR2 ANQGSEA. CDR3 sequence reads: CSVEGMGGGEQYF. CDR3 DNA: TGTAGCGTCGAAGGGATGGGGGGGGGCGAGCAGTACTTC.

This clonotype turned up a few times. The V call is TRBV2, the J call TRBJ1-2; 8 bases fit TRBD1. The ends lost 6 bases at V and 0 bases at J; junction bases unmatched: 9. Germline V gene sequence: CDR1 SNHLY, CDR2 FYNNEI. The CDR3 covers 16 residues. The CDR3 loop is CASRAPGTGANYGYTF. Here the CDR3 DNA reads TGTGCCAGCAGAGCCCCTGGGACAGGAGCTAACTATGGCTACACCTTC.

The chain couples TRBV7-8 to TRBJ1-2, with unresolved D. Germline CDR1 and CDR2: SGHVS and FQNEAQ. The CDR3 sequence is 15 residues long. V was clipped by 1 base and J by 4 bases, with 13 bases between them. The CDR3 protein is CASSLVALGGYGYTF. The CDR3 DNA is TGTGCCAGCAGCTTAGTTGCCCTCGGAGGCTATGGCTACACCTTC.

This clonotype turned up a few times. A much larger clone lies one base from this, so it may be a read error. This rearrangement joins TRBV4-2 to TRBJ2-1, with 7 bases that match TRBD2. The germline V gene has CDR1 LGHNA and CDR2 YNFKEQ. CDR3 size: 15 residues. Here the CDR3 DNA reads TGTGCCAGCAGCCAAGAGGCTAGCGGCTACAGTGAGCAGTTCTTC. This codes for CASSQEASGYSEQFF.

This clonotype has a count of ten or more. The rearrangement uses TRBV6-6 and TRBJ1-1; TRBD1 might be the D (5 bases). Germline V lookup: CDR1 MNHNY, CDR2 SVGAGI (reference sequence). The CDR3 has 13 residues. V lost 6 bases to trimming and J lost 5 bases, with 13 bases between them. The CDR3 DNA follows: TGTGCCAGCAGCTACGACGGGGGAACTGAAGCTTTCTTT. Translated, it gives CASSYDGGTEAFF.

Of note for this clonotype: This may be a read error, as it is one base from a much larger clone. This chain uses TRBV2 with TRBJ2-7; the D is unclear. The length of the CDR3 is 12 residues. Trimming left V 1 base short and J 5 bases short, with 6 bases between. The germline V gene encodes CDR1 SNHLY and CDR2 FYNNEI. CDR3 amino acids: CASSEGNHEQYF. For the CDR3, the DNA is TGTGCCAGCAGTGAAGGCAACCACGAGCAGTACTTC.

The chain carries TRBV7-9 and TRBJ2-1; 7 positions match TRBD1. After removal of 5 bases from V and 9 bases from J, the junction contained 13 bases not matched to a gene. CDR1 and CDR2 from the germline V gene are SEHNR and FQNEAQ (reference sequence). The CDR3 has 15 amino acids. Here the CDR3 DNA reads TGTGCCAGCAGCCTACAGGGACAGAAGAGGGGTGAGCAGTTCTTC. This translates into CASSLQGQKRGEQFF.

To note about this clonotype: A clone one base away is much larger, so this may be a read error. The chain joins TRBV28 to TRBJ2-7; the match to TRBD2 covers 8 bases. The CDR3 contains 15 residues. V was clipped by 6 bases and J by 2 bases; unmatched bases: 9. CDR1 MDHEN and CDR2 SYDVKM come from the germline V gene. The CDR3 nucleotides are TGTGCCAGCAGAGCGGGACTAGTGGGGACCTACGAGCAGTACTTC. This sequence encodes CASRAGLVGTYEQYF.

V usage is TRBV15 and J usage is TRBJ1-1; D uncertain. The CDR3 spans 15 residues. V lost 3 bases and J lost 0, with 11 bases in between. Germline values: CDR1 LNHNV, CDR2 YYDKDF (reference sequence). The CDR3 sequence is CATSSQRTVNTEAFF. DNA for the CDR3: TGTGCCACCAGCAGTCAGCGCACAGTGAACACTGAAGCTTTCTTT.

CDR3 sequence reads: CASSLQDRTDTQYF. CDR3 coding DNA: TGTGCCAGCAGCTTACAAGACCGCACAGATACGCAGTATTTT. This chain connects TRBV7-9 to TRBJ2-3; D gene uncertain. The germline CDR1 and CDR2 sequences are SEHNR and FQNEAQ (reference sequence). CDR3 length: 14 amino acids. V was shortened by 2 bases and J by 1 base, with 7 bases between the two germline ends.

CDR3 sequence (DNA): TGTGCCAGCAGCGAAGGACAGGGGGCGTACCAGCCCCAGCATTTT. Encoded protein: CASSEGQGAYQPQHF. The chain joins TRBV7-2 to TRBJ1-5; 11 positions agree with TRBD1. This CDR3 region has 15 residues. J lost 7 bases, V lost 5 bases, and 7 bases had no gene match. Germline CDR1 SGHTA, CDR2 FQGNSA.

The rearrangement uses TRBV4-2 and TRBJ1-2; D remains unclear. The V gene lost 0 bases and the J gene lost 7 bases, with 9 bases spanning the gap. The CDR3 loop spans 13 amino acids. Per the germline V gene, CDR1 is LGHNA and CDR2 is YNFKEQ. The CDR3: CASSQDRPSGYTF. CDR3 sequence (DNA): TGTGCCAGCAGCCAAGATCGGCCATCTGGCTACACCTTC.

This clonotype was observed a handful of times. The CDR3 end shows no conserved phenylalanine or tryptophan, and so a read error is likely. This chain uses TRBV30 with TRBJ2-4, with 7 bases lining up with TRBD1. The J segment lost 9 bases and the V segment lost 1 base, leaving 6 bases of the junction unmatched. Germline V gene sequence: CDR1 GTSNPN, CDR2 SVGIG (reference sequence). There are 13 residues in the CDR3. The CDR3 sequence: CAWSEGDSSIQYC. CDR3 DNA sequence: TGTGCCTGGAGTGAGGGGGACAGTAGCATTCAGTACTGC.

This clonotype was detected many times. A read error may produce the germline difference seen at one junction end. The CDR3 reads CASSRGPGRETQYF. CDR3 in DNA: TGTGCTAGCAGCCGAGGACCCGGTCGGGAGACCCAGTACTTC. J is TRBJ2-5 and V is TRBV7-7; D is undetermined. CDR3 length: 14 residues. The germline gives CDR1 SSHAT, CDR2 FNYEAQ (reference sequence). Full variable domain (rest looked up from reference TRBV7-7 and TRBJ2-5): GAGVSQSPRYKVTKRGQDVTLRCDPISSHATLYWYQQALGQGPEFLTYFNYEAQPDKSGLPSDRFSAERPEGSISTLTIQRTEQRDSAMYRCASSRGPGRETQYFGPGTRLLVL.

This clonotype occurred a few times. An end of the junction does not agree with germline; a read error may underlie this. The chain couples TRBV20-1 to TRBJ1-2; D not certain. This CDR3 has 15 residues. Germline V gene lookup returns CDR1 DFQATT and CDR2 SNEGSKA (reference sequence). The CDR3: CSAMPHGRTNYDYTF. CDR3 sequence (DNA): TGCAGTGCTATGCCCCACGGCAGGACTAACTATGACTACACCTTC.

The chain is built from TRBV27 and TRBJ1-5; 7 positions agree with TRBD1. The germline V gene encodes CDR1 MNHEY and CDR2 SMNVEV (reference sequence). After removal of 5 bases from V and 9 bases from J, the junction contained 10 bases not matched to a gene. The CDR3 loop spans 14 amino acids. The CDR3 reads CASSMTYRGSPQHF. The CDR3 nucleotides are TGTGCCAGCAGTATGACTTACAGGGGTTCGCCCCAGCATTTT.

With regard to this clonotype: A much larger clone differs by one base, so this may be a read error. This rearrangement joins TRBV4-1 to TRBJ2-1, with 7 bases matching TRBD1. The V and J ends lost 0 bases and 3 bases, in that order; junction bases with no gene match: 5. Germline-derived CDR1 and CDR2 are MGHRA and YSYEKL. This CDR3 has 16 amino acids. The DNA for the CDR3 is TGCGCCAGCAGCCAAGAAGGACAGGCGGTCTACAATGAGCAGTTCTTC. This translates into CASSQEGQAVYNEQFF.

This clonotype occurred once. The rearrangement uses TRBV10-3 and TRBJ2-5; 9 positions agree with TRBD1. There are 15 residues in the CDR3. The germline gives CDR1 ENHRY, CDR2 SYGVKD. V was pared by 4 bases and J by 13 bases, with 16 bases of the junction left unmatched. This chain's CDR3 is CAISASGTGYGERYF. CDR3 nucleotide sequence: TGTGCCATCAGTGCTTCCGGGACAGGGTACGGCGAGCGGTACTTC.

The CDR3 sequence: CASSPRGLAMNSEQFF. Here the CDR3 DNA reads TGTGCCAGCAGCCCCCGGGGACTAGCGATGAATAGTGAGCAGTTCTTC. This chain links TRBV7-2 with TRBJ2-1, with 10 nucleotides matching TRBD2. Germline V gives CDR1 SGHTA, CDR2 FQGNSA. J was trimmed by 9 bases and V by 5 bases; bases with no gene match: 13. The CDR3 is 16 residues long.

This clonotype turned up a few times. The rearrangement uses TRBV6-5 and TRBJ2-1; D is uncertain. The germline V and J ends were trimmed by 2 bases and 5 bases, with 10 bases remaining between them. The V gene's germline CDR1 is MNHEY and CDR2 SVGAGI. This CDR3 region has 14 residues. DNA for the CDR3: TGTGCCAGCAGTTACAAAGGTTTCCACAATGAGCAGTTCTTC. It yields the protein CASSYKGFHNEQFF.

The table lists this clonotype with a few counts. The chain is built from TRBV27 and TRBJ2-3, with 12 bases fitting TRBD2. The J segment lost 2 bases and the V segment lost 6 bases, leaving 6 bases of the junction unmatched. The length of the CDR3 is 16 residues. Germline CDR1 MNHEY, CDR2 SMNVEV (reference sequence). The CDR3 nucleotides read TGTGCCAGCAGGAAGCTAGCGGGGGGGCCCACAGATACGCAGTATTTT. Amino acids: CASRKLAGGPTDTQYF.